A selection of T cell receptor beta chains follows, all from one sample in a study of cytomegalovirus exposure and HLA in healthy donors. Assay: immunoSEQ multiplex PCR; the TCRdb copy retains only in-frame clones and omits some. This repertoire shows 200,000 or so clones, roughly 82% found once; its top ten account for approximately 7%. The specimen was PBMCs. These TCRs come from a young man in good health and CMV-seropositive. Both conserved end residues are part of each CDR3. The order of the fields is D gene, clone size, J gene, V gene, CDR3 protein, CDR3 DNA. D genes are given only for firm matches. Not every row has a clone size; where given, it reads once, few, many or a size class.

D: -
size: -
J: TRBJ2-7
V: TRBV19
CDR3: CASSMGGGRGEQYF
DNA: TGTGCCAGTAGTATGGGCGGGGGAAGGGGGGAGCAGTACTTC

D: -
size: -
J: TRBJ1-2
V: TRBV23-1
CDR3: CASSLRDIYGYTF
DNA: TGCGCCAGCAGTCTCAGGGACATCTATGGCTACACCTTC

D: -
size: -
J: TRBJ2-1
V: TRBV4-2
CDR3: CASSQDTNNEQFF
DNA: TGTGCCAGCAGCCAAGACACAAACAATGAGCAGTTCTTC

D: -
size: -
J: TRBJ1-1
V: TRBV28
CDR3: CASSLLPDSNYNTEAFF
DNA: TGTGCCAGCAGTTTATTGCCCGACAGTAACTATAACACTGAAGCTTTCTTT

D: -
size: -
J: TRBJ2-1
V: TRBV7-9
CDR3: CASSLISPEQFF
DNA: TGTGCCAGCAGCCTAATCTCTCCAGAGCAGTTCTTC

D: -
size: -
J: TRBJ1-2
V: TRBV28
CDR3: CASSLEGRNYGYTF
DNA: TGTGCCAGCAGCCTCGAAGGGAGGAACTATGGCTACACCTTC

D: TRBD2
size: -
J: TRBJ2-7
V: TRBV7-2
CDR3: CASSSSGRTSGRALGEQYF
DNA: TGTGCCAGCAGCTCAAGCGGGAGGACTAGCGGGAGGGCCCTGGGGGAGCAGTACTTC

D: -
size: -
J: TRBJ2-7
V: TRBV28
CDR3: CASSFNEQYF
DNA: TGTGCCAGCAGTTTTAACGAGCAGTACTTC

D: TRBD1
size: -
J: TRBJ1-2
V: TRBV2
CDR3: CASSRQGEGYTF
DNA: TGTGCCAGCAGTCGGCAGGGGGAGGGCTACACCTTC

D: TRBD1
size: -
J: TRBJ1-4
V: TRBV6-4
CDR3: CASSEEDREVEKLFF
DNA: TGTGCCAGCAGTGAGGAGGACAGGGAGGTAGAAAAACTGTTTTTT

D: -
size: once
J: TRBJ1-5
V: TRBV28
CDR3: CASSLLLLPQHF
DNA: TGTGCCAGCAGTTTACTCCTCTTGCCCCAGCATTTT

D: -
size: -
J: TRBJ2-7
V: TRBV18
CDR3: CASSPPSFREQYF
DNA: TGTGCCAGCTCACCCCCATCATTCAGGGAGCAGTACTTC

D: TRBD2
size: -
J: TRBJ2-7
V: TRBV27
CDR3: CAAGTSGIEQYF
DNA: TGTGCCGCGGGGACTAGCGGGATCGAGCAGTACTTC

D: -
size: -
J: TRBJ2-7
V: TRBV27
CDR3: CASSYGGGLSYEQYF
DNA: TGTGCCAGCAGTTACGGAGGTGGGTTGTCCTACGAGCAGTACTTC

D: -
size: few
J: TRBJ1-5
V: TRBV19
CDR3: CASNPVGNQPQHF
DNA: TGTGCCAGTAACCCGGTGGGCAATCAGCCCCAGCATTTT

D: -
size: -
J: TRBJ1-4
V: TRBV18
CDR3: CASSPTGREKLFF
DNA: TGTGCCAGCTCACCAACCGGTCGAGAAAAACTGTTTTTT

D: TRBD1
size: -
J: TRBJ2-2
V: TRBV30
CDR3: CAWSVTGGTGELFF
DNA: TGTGCCTGGAGTGTAACAGGGGGCACCGGGGAGCTGTTTTTT

D: -
size: -
J: TRBJ1-2
V: TRBV5-4
CDR3: CASSKRVDYGYTF
DNA: TGTGCCAGCAGCAAACGGGTTGACTATGGCTACACCTTC

D: -
size: -
J: TRBJ2-5
V: TRBV18
CDR3: CASSDSVGETQYF
DNA: TGTGCCAGCTCAGACAGTGTAGGGGAGACCCAGTACTTC

D: -
size: -
J: TRBJ2-6
V: TRBV4-3
CDR3: CASSQGASSGANVLTF
DNA: TGCGCCAGCAGCCAAGGCGCATCCTCTGGGGCCAACGTCCTGACTTTC

D: -
size: -
J: TRBJ1-2
V: TRBV9
CDR3: CASSETGTNYGYTF
DNA: TGTGCCAGCAGCGAAACAGGGACTAACTATGGCTACACCTTC

D: TRBD2
size: -
J: TRBJ2-1
V: TRBV7-9
CDR3: CASSFLAGFINSNEQFF
DNA: TGTGCCAGCAGCTTCCTAGCGGGGTTCATTAATAGCAATGAGCAGTTCTTC

D: TRBD2
size: -
J: TRBJ2-7
V: TRBV4-2
CDR3: CASSQAAPPASGVEQYF
DNA: TGTGCCAGCAGCCAAGCGGCCCCTCCGGCTAGCGGGGTGGAGCAGTACTTC

D: -
size: -
J: TRBJ1-2
V: TRBV7-9
CDR3: CASSFVGLGDYTF
DNA: TGTGCCAGCAGCTTCGTGGGCCTAGGGGACTACACCTTC

D: TRBD1
size: -
J: TRBJ1-2
V: TRBV11-1
CDR3: CASSGPTGVGGYTF
DNA: TGTGCCAGCAGCGGACCGACAGGGGTCGGGGGCTACACCTTC

D: TRBD2
size: -
J: TRBJ2-5
V: TRBV7-2
CDR3: CASLGGFQETQYF
DNA: TGTGCCAGCTTGGGAGGGTTTCAAGAGACCCAGTACTTC

D: TRBD1
size: -
J: TRBJ1-1
V: TRBV29-1
CDR3: CSVEGGEGQANPIEAFF
DNA: TGCAGCGTTGAGGGGGGAGAGGGACAGGCCAACCCCATTGAAGCTTTCTTT

D: TRBD1
size: -
J: TRBJ2-7
V: TRBV28
CDR3: CASIVPGGSEQYF
DNA: TGTGCCAGCATTGTTCCAGGGGGCAGCGAGCAGTACTTC

D: -
size: -
J: TRBJ2-6
V: TRBV27
CDR3: CASTITGSSGANVLTF
DNA: TGTGCCAGCACCATCACAGGGTCCTCTGGGGCCAACGTCCTGACTTTC

D: -
size: -
J: TRBJ2-1
V: TRBV18
CDR3: CATTGSRDNEQFF
DNA: TGTGCCACCACGGGTAGCAGGGACAATGAGCAGTTCTTC

D: -
size: -
J: TRBJ2-3
V: TRBV28
CDR3: CASSPPSDTQYF
DNA: TGTGCCAGCAGTCCCCCATCAGATACGCAGTATTTT

D: TRBD2
size: few
J: TRBJ2-7
V: TRBV7-9
CDR3: CASSGTSGAGNF
DNA: TGTGCCAGCTCCGGGACTAGCGGGGCCGGGAACTTC

D: TRBD1
size: -
J: TRBJ2-2
V: TRBV4-3
CDR3: CASSQQRTGGNTGELFF
DNA: TGCGCCAGCAGCCAACAACGAACAGGGGGAAACACCGGGGAGCTGTTTTTT

D: -
size: -
J: TRBJ2-5
V: TRBV9
CDR3: CASSVGQGKETQYF
DNA: TGTGCCAGCAGCGTAGGTCAGGGTAAAGAGACCCAGTACTTC

D: -
size: -
J: TRBJ1-2
V: TRBV28
CDR3: CASRTQGVMSGYTF
DNA: TGTGCCAGCAGGACTCAGGGCGTTATGTCGGGCTACACCTTC

D: -
size: -
J: TRBJ2-7
V: TRBV28
CDR3: CASSLGLLGEQYF
DNA: TGTGCCAGCAGTTTGGGGCTGTTGGGGGAGCAGTACTTC

D: -
size: -
J: TRBJ2-7
V: TRBV10-2
CDR3: CASTGDSNSYEQYF
DNA: TGCGCCAGCACGGGGGACTCAAACTCCTACGAGCAGTACTTC

D: -
size: -
J: TRBJ1-1
V: TRBV6-5
CDR3: CASRRGGGTEAFF
DNA: TGTGCCAGCAGAAGGGGGGGAGGAACTGAAGCTTTCTTT

D: TRBD2
size: -
J: TRBJ2-3
V: TRBV10-3
CDR3: CAISAREGHTDTQYF
DNA: TGTGCCATCAGTGCCCGGGAGGGGCACACAGATACGCAGTATTTT

D: -
size: -
J: TRBJ2-1
V: TRBV5-4
CDR3: CASSPSTTAGLAGKSDEQFF
DNA: TGTGCCAGCAGCCCCTCCACGACAGCTGGACTGGCGGGAAAGTCGGATGAGCAGTTCTTC

D: -
size: few
J: TRBJ1-1
V: TRBV27
CDR3: CASGHMWDTEAFF
DNA: TGTGCCAGTGGACACATGTGGGACACTGAAGCTTTCTTT

D: TRBD1
size: -
J: TRBJ1-1
V: TRBV19
CDR3: CASSHGGQGNTEAFF
DNA: TGTGCCAGTAGCCACGGGGGACAGGGCAACACTGAAGCTTTCTTT

D: TRBD2
size: -
J: TRBJ2-3
V: TRBV9
CDR3: CASSERGLAGVISDTQYF
DNA: TGTGCCAGCAGCGAGAGGGGACTAGCGGGAGTTATTTCAGATACGCAGTATTTT

D: -
size: few
J: TRBJ2-7
V: TRBV4-2
CDR3: CASRSGRESYEQYF
DNA: TGTGCCAGCCGGTCGGGACGGGAGTCCTACGAGCAGTACTTC

D: TRBD2
size: -
J: TRBJ2-7
V: TRBV12-5
CDR3: CASAGGSYEQYF
DNA: TGTGCTAGTGCCGGGGGGTCCTACGAGCAGTACTTC

D: -
size: -
J: TRBJ2-7
V: TRBV19
CDR3: CASRADQYSYEQYF
DNA: TGTGCCAGTAGAGCGGACCAGTATTCTTACGAGCAGTACTTC

D: TRBD1
size: few
J: TRBJ1-2
V: TRBV30
CDR3: CAWSVQGPGDTF
DNA: TGTGCCTGGAGTGTACAGGGGCCTGGTGACACCTTC

D: -
size: few
J: TRBJ1-4
V: TRBV4-3
CDR3: CASSQDLGQGFEKLFF
DNA: TGCGCCAGCAGCCAAGATCTCGGGCAGGGATTCGAAAAACTGTTTTTT

D: TRBD2
size: -
J: TRBJ2-1
V: TRBV2
CDR3: CASGGLAGDYNEQFF
DNA: TGTGCCAGCGGGGGGCTAGCGGGGGACTACAATGAGCAGTTCTTC

D: TRBD2
size: -
J: TRBJ2-1
V: TRBV7-2
CDR3: CASSPLGLAAYNEQFF
DNA: TGTGCCAGCAGCCCGTTGGGCCTAGCGGCCTACAATGAGCAGTTCTTC